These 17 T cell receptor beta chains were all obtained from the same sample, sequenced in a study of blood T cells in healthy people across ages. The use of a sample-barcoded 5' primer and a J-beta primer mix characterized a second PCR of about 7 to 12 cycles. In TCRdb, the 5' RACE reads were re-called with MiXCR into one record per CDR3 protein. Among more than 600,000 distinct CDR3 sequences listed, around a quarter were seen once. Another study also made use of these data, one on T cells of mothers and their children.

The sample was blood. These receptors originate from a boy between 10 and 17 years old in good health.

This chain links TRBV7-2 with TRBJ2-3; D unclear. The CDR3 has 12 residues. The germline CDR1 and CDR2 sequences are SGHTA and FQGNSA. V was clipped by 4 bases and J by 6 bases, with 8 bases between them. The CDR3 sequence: CASSSFPDTQYF. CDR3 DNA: TGTGCCAGCAGCTCATTCCCCGATACGCAGTATTTT. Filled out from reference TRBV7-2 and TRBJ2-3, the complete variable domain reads GAGVSQSPSNKVTEKGKDVELRCDPISGHTALYWYRQSLGQGLEFLIYFQGNSAPDKSGLPSDRFSAERTGGSVSTLTIQRTQQEDSAVYLCASSSFPDTQYFGPGTRLTVL.

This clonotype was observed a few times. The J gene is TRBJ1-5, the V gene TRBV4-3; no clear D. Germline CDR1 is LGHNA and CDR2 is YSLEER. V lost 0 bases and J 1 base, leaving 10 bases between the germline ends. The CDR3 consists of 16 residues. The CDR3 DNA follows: TGCGCCAGCAGCCAAGAGCCCCGAGGGAGCAATCAGCCCCAGCATTTT. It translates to CASSQEPRGSNQPQHF.

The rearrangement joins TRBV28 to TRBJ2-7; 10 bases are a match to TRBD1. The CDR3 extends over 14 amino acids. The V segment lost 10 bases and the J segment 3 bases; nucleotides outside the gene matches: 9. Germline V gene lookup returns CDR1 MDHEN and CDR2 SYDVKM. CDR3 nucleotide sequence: TGTGCCACCAGGAGGGACAGGGGTTTCTACGAGCAGTACTTC. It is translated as CATRRDRGFYEQYF.

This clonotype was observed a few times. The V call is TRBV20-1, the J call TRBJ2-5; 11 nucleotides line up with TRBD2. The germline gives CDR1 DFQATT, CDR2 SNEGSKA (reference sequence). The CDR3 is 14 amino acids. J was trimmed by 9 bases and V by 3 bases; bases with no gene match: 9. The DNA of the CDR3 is TGCAGTGCTAGGGCGACTAGCGGGATGCCCCCCCAGTACTTC. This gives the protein CSARATSGMPPQYF.

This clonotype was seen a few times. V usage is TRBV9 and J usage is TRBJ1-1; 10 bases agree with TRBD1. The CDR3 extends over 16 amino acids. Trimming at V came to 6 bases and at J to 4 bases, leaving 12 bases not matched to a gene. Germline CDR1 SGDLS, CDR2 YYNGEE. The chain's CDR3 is CASTGTGEVESTEAFF. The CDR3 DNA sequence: TGTGCCAGCACCGGGACAGGGGAGGTCGAAAGCACTGAAGCTTTCTTT.

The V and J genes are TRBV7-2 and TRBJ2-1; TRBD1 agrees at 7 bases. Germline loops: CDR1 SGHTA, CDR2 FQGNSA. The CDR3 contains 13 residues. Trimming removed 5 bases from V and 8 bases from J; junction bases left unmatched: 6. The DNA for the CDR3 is TGTGCCAGCAGCCGACAGGGCGAGGATGAGCAGTTCTTC. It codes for CASSRQGEDEQFF.

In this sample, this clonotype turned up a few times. This CDR3 reads CASSPTSGRVYEQYF. The DNA of the CDR3 is TGTGCCAGCAGCCCAACTAGCGGGAGGGTTTACGAGCAGTACTTC. The chain couples TRBV7-2 to TRBJ2-7, with 13 bases identical to TRBD2. CDR3 length: 15 residues. Trimming at V came to 5 bases and at J to 4 bases, leaving 5 bases not matched to a gene. CDR1 is SGHTA, CDR2 FQGNSA, per germline.

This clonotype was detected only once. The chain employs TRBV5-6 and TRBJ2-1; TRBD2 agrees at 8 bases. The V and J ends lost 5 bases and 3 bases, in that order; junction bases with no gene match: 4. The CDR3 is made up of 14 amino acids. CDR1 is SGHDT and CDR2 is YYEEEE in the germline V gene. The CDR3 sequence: CASRSGGIYNEQFF. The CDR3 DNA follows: TGTGCCAGCAGGAGCGGGGGAATCTACAATGAGCAGTTCTTC.

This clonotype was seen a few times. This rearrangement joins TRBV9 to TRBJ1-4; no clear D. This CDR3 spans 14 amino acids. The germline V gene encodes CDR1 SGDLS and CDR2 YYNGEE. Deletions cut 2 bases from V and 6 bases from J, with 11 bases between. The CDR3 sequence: CASSVFSADEKLFF. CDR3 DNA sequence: TGTGCCAGCAGCGTTTTTTCGGCGGATGAAAAACTGTTTTTT.

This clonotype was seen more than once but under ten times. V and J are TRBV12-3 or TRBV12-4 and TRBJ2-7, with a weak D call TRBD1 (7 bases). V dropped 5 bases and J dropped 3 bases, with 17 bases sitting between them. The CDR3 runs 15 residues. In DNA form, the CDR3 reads TGTGCCAGCAGTGAGCAAGGACAGGAGGGCTACGAGCAGTACTTC. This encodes CASSEQGQEGYEQYF.

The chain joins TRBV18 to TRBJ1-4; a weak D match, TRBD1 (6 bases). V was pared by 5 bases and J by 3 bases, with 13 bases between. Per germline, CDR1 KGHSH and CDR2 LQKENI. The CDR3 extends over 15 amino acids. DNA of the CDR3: TGTGCCAGCTCAATAAACAGGGTGGCTAATGAAAAACTGTTTTTT. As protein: CASSINRVANEKLFF.

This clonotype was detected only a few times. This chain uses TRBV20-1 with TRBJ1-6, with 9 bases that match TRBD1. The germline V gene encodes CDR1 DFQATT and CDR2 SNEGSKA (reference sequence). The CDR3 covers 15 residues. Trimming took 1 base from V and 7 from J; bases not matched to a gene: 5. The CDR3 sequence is CSARAEDRGNSPLHF. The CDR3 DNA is TGCAGTGCTAGAGCGGAGGACAGGGGAAATTCACCCCTCCACTTT.

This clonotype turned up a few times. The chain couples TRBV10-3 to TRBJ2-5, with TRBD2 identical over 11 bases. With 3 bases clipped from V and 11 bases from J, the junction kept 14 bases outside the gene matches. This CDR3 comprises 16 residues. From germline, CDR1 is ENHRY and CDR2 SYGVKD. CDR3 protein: CAISDALAGEAGEQYF. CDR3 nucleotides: TGTGCCATCAGTGACGCACTAGCGGGAGAGGCGGGTGAGCAGTACTTC.

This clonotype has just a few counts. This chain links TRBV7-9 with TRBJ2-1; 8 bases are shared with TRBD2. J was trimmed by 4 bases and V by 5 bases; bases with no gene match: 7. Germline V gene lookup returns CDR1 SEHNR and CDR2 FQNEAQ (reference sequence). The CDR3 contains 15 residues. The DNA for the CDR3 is TGTGCCAGCAGCACTCGGGAGGGCCCTTACAATGAGCAGTTCTTC. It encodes CASSTREGPYNEQFF. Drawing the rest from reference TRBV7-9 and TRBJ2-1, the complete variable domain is DTGVSQNPRHKITKRGQNVTFRCDPISEHNRLYWYRQTLGQGPEFLTYFQNEAQLEKSRLLSDRFSAERPKGSFSTLEIQRTEQGDSAMYLCASSTREGPYNEQFFGPGTRLTVL.

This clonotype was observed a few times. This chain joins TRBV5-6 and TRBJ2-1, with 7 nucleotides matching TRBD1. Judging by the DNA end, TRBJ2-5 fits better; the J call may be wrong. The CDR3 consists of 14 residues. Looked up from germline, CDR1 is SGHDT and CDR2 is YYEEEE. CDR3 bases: TGTGCCAGCAGCCGAACAGGGGAAGAAGAGACCCAGTACTTC. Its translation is CASSRTGEEETQYF.

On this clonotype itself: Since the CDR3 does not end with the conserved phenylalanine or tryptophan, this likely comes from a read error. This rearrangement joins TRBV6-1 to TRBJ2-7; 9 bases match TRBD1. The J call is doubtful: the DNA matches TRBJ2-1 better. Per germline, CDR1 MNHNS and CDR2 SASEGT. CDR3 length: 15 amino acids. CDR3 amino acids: CASSPSGTGKREQFL. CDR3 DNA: TGTGCCAGCAGTCCAAGCGGGACAGGGAAACGGGAGCAGTTCTTA.

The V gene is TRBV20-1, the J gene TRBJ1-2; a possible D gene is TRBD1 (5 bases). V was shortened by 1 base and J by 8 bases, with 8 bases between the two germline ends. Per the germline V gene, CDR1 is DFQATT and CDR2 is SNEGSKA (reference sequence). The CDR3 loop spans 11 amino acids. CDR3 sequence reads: CSARGGAGYTF. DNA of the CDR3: TGCAGTGCTAGAGGAGGGGCGGGCTACACCTTC.